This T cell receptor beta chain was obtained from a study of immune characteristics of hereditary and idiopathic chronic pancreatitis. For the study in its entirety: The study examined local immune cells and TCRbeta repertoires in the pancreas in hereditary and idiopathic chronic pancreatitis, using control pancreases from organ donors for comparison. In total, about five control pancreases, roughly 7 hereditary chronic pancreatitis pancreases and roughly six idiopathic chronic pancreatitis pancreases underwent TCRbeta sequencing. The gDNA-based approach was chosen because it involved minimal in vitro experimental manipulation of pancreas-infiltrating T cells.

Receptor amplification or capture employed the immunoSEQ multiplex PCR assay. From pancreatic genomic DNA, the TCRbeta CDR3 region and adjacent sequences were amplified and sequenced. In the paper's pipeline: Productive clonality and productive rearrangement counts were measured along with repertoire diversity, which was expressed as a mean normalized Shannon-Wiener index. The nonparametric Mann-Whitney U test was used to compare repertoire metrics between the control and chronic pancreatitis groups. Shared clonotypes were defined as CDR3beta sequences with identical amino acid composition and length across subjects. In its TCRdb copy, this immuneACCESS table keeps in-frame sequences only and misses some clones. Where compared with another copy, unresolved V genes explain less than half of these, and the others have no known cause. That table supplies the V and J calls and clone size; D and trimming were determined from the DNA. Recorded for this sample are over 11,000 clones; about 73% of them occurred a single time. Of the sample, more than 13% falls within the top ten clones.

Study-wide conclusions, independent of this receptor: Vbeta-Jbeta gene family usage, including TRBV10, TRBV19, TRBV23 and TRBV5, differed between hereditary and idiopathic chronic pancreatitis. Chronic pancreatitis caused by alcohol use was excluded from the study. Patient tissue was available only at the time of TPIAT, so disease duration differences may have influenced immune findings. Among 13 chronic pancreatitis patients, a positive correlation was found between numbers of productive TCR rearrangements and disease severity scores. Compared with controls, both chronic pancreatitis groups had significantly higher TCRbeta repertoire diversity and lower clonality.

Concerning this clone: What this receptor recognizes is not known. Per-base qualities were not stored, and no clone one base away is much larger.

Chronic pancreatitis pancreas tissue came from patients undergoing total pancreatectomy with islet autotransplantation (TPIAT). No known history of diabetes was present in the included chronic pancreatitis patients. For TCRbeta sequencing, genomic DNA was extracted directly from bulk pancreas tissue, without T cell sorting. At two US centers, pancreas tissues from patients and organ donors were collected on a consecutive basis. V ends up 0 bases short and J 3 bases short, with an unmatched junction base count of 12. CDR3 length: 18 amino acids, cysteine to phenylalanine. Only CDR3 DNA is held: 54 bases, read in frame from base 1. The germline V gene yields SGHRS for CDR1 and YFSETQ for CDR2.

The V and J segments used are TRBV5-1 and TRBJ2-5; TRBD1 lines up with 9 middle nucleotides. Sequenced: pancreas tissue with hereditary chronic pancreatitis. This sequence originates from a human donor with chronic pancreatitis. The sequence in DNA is TGCGCCAGCAGCTTGGCCAGGCTTAGGACAGGGGTTGAAGAGACCCAGTACTTC. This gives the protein CASSLARLRTGVEETQYF.